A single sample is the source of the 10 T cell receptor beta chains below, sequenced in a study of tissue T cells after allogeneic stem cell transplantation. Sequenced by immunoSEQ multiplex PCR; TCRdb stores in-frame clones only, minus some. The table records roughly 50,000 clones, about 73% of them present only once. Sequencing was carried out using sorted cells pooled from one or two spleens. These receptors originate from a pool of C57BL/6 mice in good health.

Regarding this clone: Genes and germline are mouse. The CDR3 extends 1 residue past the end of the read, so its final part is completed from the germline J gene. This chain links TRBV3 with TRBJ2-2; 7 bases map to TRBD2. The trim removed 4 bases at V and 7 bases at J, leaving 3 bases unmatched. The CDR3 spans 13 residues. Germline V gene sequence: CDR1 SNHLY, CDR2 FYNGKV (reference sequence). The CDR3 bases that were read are TGTGCCAGCAGCTCCGGGGGGGGCGGGCAGCTCTAC. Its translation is CASSSGGGGQLY. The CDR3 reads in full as CASSSGGGGQLYF.

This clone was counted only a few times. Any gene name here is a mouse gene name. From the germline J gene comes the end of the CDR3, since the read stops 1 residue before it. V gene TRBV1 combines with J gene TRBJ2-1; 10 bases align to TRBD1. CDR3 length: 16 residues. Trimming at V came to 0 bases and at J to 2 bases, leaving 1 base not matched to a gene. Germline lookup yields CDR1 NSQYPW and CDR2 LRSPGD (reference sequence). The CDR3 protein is CTCSAEGTGDYAEQFF. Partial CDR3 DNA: TGCACCTGCAGTGCAGAGGGGACAGGGGACTATGCTGAGCAGTTC. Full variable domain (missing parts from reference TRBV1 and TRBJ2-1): VTLLEQNPRWRLVPRGQAVNLRCILKNSQYPWMSWYQQDLQKQLQWLFTLRSPGDKEVKSLPGADYLATRVTDTELRLQVANMSQGRTLYCTCSAEGTGDYAEQFFGPGTRLTVL.

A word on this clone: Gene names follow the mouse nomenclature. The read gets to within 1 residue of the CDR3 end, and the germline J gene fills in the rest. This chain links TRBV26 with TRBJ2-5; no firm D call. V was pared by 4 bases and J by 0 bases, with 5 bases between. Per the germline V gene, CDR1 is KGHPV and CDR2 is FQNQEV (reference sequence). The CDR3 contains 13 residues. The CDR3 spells CASSQGNQDTQYF. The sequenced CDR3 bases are TGTGCCAGCAGTCAGGGTAACCAAGACACCCAGTAC.

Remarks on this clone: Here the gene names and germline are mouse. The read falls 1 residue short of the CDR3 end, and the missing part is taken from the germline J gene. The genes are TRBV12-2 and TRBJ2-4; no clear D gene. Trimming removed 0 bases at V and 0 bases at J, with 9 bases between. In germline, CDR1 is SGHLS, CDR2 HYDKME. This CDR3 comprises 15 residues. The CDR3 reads CASSLETFSQNTLYF. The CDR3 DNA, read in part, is TGTGCCAGCTCTCTCGAGACTTTTAGTCAAAACACCTTGTAC.

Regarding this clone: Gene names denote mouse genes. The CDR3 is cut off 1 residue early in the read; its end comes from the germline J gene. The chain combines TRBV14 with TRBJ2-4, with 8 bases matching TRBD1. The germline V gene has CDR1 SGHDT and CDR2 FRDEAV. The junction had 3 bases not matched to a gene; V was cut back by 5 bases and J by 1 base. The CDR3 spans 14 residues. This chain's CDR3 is CASRNRGGQNTLYF. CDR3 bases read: TGTGCCAGCAGGAACAGGGGGGGTCAAAACACCTTGTAC.

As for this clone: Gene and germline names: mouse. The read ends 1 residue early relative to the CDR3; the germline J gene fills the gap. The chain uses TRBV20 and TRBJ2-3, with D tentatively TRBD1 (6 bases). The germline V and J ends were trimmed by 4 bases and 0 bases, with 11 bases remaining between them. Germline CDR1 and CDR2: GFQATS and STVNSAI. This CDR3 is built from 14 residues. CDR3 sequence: CGAKGQPSAETLYF. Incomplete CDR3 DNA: TGTGGTGCTAAGGGACAACCTAGTGCAGAAACGCTGTAT.

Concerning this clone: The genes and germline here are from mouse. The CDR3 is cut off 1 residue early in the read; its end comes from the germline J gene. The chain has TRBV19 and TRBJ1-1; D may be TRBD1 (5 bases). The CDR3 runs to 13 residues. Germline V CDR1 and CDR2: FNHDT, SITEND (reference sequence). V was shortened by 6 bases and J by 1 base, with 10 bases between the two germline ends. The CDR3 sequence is CASTTDKNTEVFF. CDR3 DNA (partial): TGTGCCAGCACCACGGACAAAAACACAGAAGTCTTC.

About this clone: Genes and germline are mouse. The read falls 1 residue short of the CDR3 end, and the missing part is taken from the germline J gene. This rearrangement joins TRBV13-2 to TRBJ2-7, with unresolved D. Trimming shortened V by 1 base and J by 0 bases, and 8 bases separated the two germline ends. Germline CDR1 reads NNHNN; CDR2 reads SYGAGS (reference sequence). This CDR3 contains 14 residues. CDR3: CASGDLVSSYEQYF. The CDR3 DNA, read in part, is TGTGCCAGCGGTGATCTGGTGAGCTCCTATGAACAGTAC.

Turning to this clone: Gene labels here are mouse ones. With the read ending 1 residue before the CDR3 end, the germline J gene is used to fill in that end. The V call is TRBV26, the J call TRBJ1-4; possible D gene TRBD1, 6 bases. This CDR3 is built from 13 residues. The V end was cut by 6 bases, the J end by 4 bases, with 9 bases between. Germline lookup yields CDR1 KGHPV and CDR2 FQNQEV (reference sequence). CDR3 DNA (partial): TGTGCCAGCAGCCGACAGGTCAACGAAAGATTATTT. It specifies CASSRQVNERLF. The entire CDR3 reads CASSRQVNERLFF.

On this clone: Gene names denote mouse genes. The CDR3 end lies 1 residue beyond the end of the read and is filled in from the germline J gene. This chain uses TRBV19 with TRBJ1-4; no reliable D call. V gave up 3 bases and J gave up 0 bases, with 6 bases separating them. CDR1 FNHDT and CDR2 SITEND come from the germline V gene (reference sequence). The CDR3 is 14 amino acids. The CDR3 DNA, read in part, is TGTGCCAGCAGTACGGGATTTTCCAACGAAAGATTATTT. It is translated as CASSTGFSNERLF. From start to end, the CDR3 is CASSTGFSNERLFF.